This TCR beta chain is drawn from a study of cytomegalovirus exposure and HLA in healthy donors. Regarding the study as a whole: Accounts indicate the classifier identified cytomegalovirus status with strong specificity and sensitivity. The investigators catalogued 164 TCR beta chains as cytomegalovirus-associated. Later work found that TCR association rates differed between HLA loci; DRB1 had the most and HLA-C the fewest.

The PCR employed 60 Vbeta primers together with 13 Jbeta primers. The repertoire was sequenced with immunoSEQ multiplex PCR; TCRdb's copy has only in-frame clones and lacks some. In total, the table holds roughly 77,000 clones. CDR1 and CDR2 (germline): SGDLS, YYNGEE. The CDR3 length is 14 residues. The ends lost 7 bases at V and 1 base at J; junction bases unmatched: 5. As to this clone: Its cognate antigen is unknown.

The chain couples TRBV9 to TRBJ2-5; TRBD2 matches 9 bases. This TCR derives from a female donor in good health and CMV-seropositive. Material: PBMCs. CDR3 in DNA: TGTGCCAGCTCTGCTAGCGGGGCCCAAGAGACCCAGTACTTC. Protein product: CASSASGAQETQYF.